These 24 T cell receptor beta chains share one sample of origin, sequenced in a study of T-cell memory formation after mild COVID-19. TCRdb redid the calling of the 5' RACE reads with MiXCR, one entry per CDR3 protein. There are more than 250,000 distinct CDR3 sequences in the sample; about 16% occur only once, and 22% lies in the top ten. The material sequenced was PBMCs or a T cell subset sorted from them (not recorded which). The source of these receptors is a man younger than 30 who had mild COVID-19 (a few samples of this study predate the infection). Cell type and time point are not known.

This clonotype appeared a few times. CDR3 sequence: CASSPIAGGKYEQYF. The CDR3 DNA reads TGCGCCAGCAGCCCAATAGCGGGGGGGAAATACGAGCAGTACTTC. The chain links TRBV4-1 to TRBJ2-7; TRBD2 matches at 11 bases. Germline CDR1 reads MGHRA; CDR2 reads YSYEKL. This CDR3 has 15 amino acids. V dropped 4 bases and J dropped 4; count of bases not matched to a gene: 6.

V and J are TRBV7-6 and TRBJ1-2; maybe TRBD1 (5 bases). The CDR3 totals 15 residues. Trimming cost V 1 base and J 4 bases, with 13 bases left between them. Germline V gene sequence: CDR1 SGHVS, CDR2 FNYEAQ. The CDR3 spells CASSLGQGKPYGYTF. CDR3 sequence (DNA): TGTGCCAGCAGCTTAGGGCAGGGCAAGCCCTATGGCTACACCTTC. Using reference TRBV7-6 and TRBJ1-2 for the parts outside the CDR3, the full variable domain is GAGVSQSPRYKVTKRGQDVALRCDPISGHVSLYWYRQALGQGPEFLTYFNYEAQQDKSGLPNDRFSAERPEGSISTLTIQRTEQRDSAMYRCASSLGQGKPYGYTFGSGTRLTVV.

This clonotype has a handful of counts. The chain employs TRBV20-1 and TRBJ2-5; D perhaps matches TRBD2 (5 bases). The germline V and J ends were trimmed by 6 bases and 4 bases, with 18 bases remaining between them. This CDR3 has 14 amino acids. Germline V lookup: CDR1 DFQATT, CDR2 SNEGSKA (reference sequence). CDR3 loop: CSAEVKGLGETQYF. The CDR3 DNA sequence: TGCAGTGCGGAGGTGAAAGGGCTAGGAGAGACCCAGTACTTC.

In regard to this clonotype: The junction departs from germline at one end; a sequencing error may be responsible. The chain uses TRBV7-6 and TRBJ1-1; D call uncertain. The germline V gene encodes CDR1 SGHVS and CDR2 FNYEAQ. This CDR3 is 9 amino acids long. The CDR3 is CASSFDGPF. The DNA of the CDR3 is TGTGCCAGCAGCTTCGATGGTCCCTTT.

This clonotype was counted only a few times. CDR3 amino acids: CASSYGLGSTETQYF. Written as DNA, the CDR3 is TGTGCCAGCAGTTACGGCCTGGGGAGTACGGAGACCCAGTACTTC. The chain links TRBV6-2 or TRBV6-3 to TRBJ2-5; D may be TRBD2 (5 bases). Trimming removed 2 bases at V and 5 bases at J, with 15 bases between. The germline V gene has CDR1 MNHEY and CDR2 SVGEGT. This CDR3 is 15 amino acids long.

CDR3 DNA: TGTGCCAGCAGCTTAGGAATGGAAGCAGATACGCAGTATTTT. This codes for CASSLGMEADTQYF. The V call is TRBV7-2, the J call TRBJ2-3; D gene uncertain. The CDR3 sequence is 14 residues long. Trimming stripped 1 base from V and 4 bases from J, with 9 bases between. Per germline, CDR1 SGHTA and CDR2 FQGNSA. The complete variable domain, with remaining parts taken from reference TRBV7-2 and TRBJ2-3, reads GAGVSQSPSNKVTEKGKDVELRCDPISGHTALYWYRQSLGQGLEFLIYFQGNSAPDKSGLPSDRFSAERTGGSVSTLTIQRTQQEDSAVYLCASSLGMEADTQYFGPGTRLTVL.

This clonotype has just a few counts. The chain is built from TRBV6-2 or TRBV6-3 and TRBJ1-5; 11 bases are shared with TRBD1. The V and J ends lost 9 bases and 1 base, in that order; junction bases with no gene match: 17. Looked up from germline, CDR1 is MNHEY and CDR2 is SVGEGT. The CDR3 is made up of 19 amino acids. CDR3 protein: CARSYPGQGVRESNQPQHF. The DNA for the CDR3 is TGTGCCAGGAGCTATCCGGGACAGGGGGTAAGGGAAAGCAATCAGCCCCAGCATTTT.

This clonotype was seen a handful of times. The CDR3 DNA follows: TGTGCCAGCAGCGGAGGCCCGGGCCTACCTGGTAGCTACACCTTC. It specifies CASSGGPGLPGSYTF. The chain couples TRBV9 to TRBJ1-2; D uncertain. This CDR3 is built from 15 residues. Germline CDR1 is SGDLS and CDR2 is YYNGEE. V shed 3 bases and J shed 9 bases, with 21 bases lying between them.

The gene calls are TRBV20-1 and TRBJ1-2; TRBD1 is a possible D gene (5 bases). The germline V and J ends were trimmed by 0 bases and 6 bases, with 8 bases remaining between them. The CDR3 loop spans 12 amino acids. Germline CDR1 and CDR2: DFQATT and SNEGSKA (reference sequence). In DNA, the CDR3 is TGCAGTGCTAGAGATCCGGGGGATGGCTACACCTTC. Amino acids: CSARDPGDGYTF.

This clonotype has a count of ten or more. The chain links TRBV7-2 to TRBJ2-3; the match to TRBD2 covers 13 bases. The CDR3 contains 15 residues. CDR1 and CDR2 (germline): SGHTA, FQGNSA. Trimming took 4 bases from V and 3 from J; bases not matched to a gene: 1. DNA for the CDR3: TGTGCCAGCAGCTGGACTAGCGGGGGTACAGATACGCAGTATTTT. This sequence encodes CASSWTSGGTDTQYF.

The V gene is TRBV6-1, the J gene TRBJ2-1; weak D call: TRBD2 (7 bases). V was shortened by 7 bases and J by 0 bases, with 13 bases between the two germline ends. Per germline, CDR1 MNHNS and CDR2 SASEGT. There are 15 residues in the CDR3. The CDR3, as DNA: TGTGCCAGCACTCGGGGGGCTAGCTCCTACAATGAGCAGTTCTTC. It is translated as CASTRGASSYNEQFF.

This clonotype was counted a few times. The rearrangement links TRBV20-1 to TRBJ1-6, with D tentatively TRBD1 (5 bases). The CDR3 runs 13 residues. The germline CDR1 and CDR2 sequences are DFQATT and SNEGSKA (reference sequence). Trimming left V 7 bases short and J 9 bases short, with 16 bases between. Written as DNA, the CDR3 is TGCAGTGTTCCTGGGGCTTCTGTTTCACCCCTCCACTTT. Its translation is CSVPGASVSPLHF.

The rearrangement joins TRBV20-1 to TRBJ2-1, with TRBD2 matching 12 bases. CDR3 size: 14 residues. Unmatched junction bases numbered 0, after V lost 3 bases and J lost 3 bases. Germline assignment: CDR1 DFQATT and CDR2 SNEGSKA (reference sequence). The CDR3 DNA follows: TGCAGTGCTAGGACTAGCGGGGGCTACAATGAGCAGTTCTTC. This codes for CSARTSGGYNEQFF.

This clonotype was counted between two and nine times. The rearrangement links TRBV7-9 to TRBJ1-2, with D perhaps TRBD1 (5 bases). V gave up 7 bases and J gave up 4 bases, with 16 bases separating them. The CDR3 runs to 14 residues. Germline CDR1 is SEHNR and CDR2 is FQNEAQ (reference sequence). CDR3 bases: TGTGCCAGCACCCCACGGGGGGATCCCTATGGCTACACCTTC. As protein: CASTPRGDPYGYTF.

V is TRBV27 and J is TRBJ2-5, with 8 bases fitting TRBD1. V lost 9 bases, J lost 5 bases, and 11 bases stayed unmatched. Germline CDR1 reads MNHEY; CDR2 reads SMNVEV (reference sequence). This CDR3 spans 14 amino acids. DNA of the CDR3: TGTGCCAGTCGATTTACAGGGGGACGGGAGACCCAGTACTTC. Translation: CASRFTGGRETQYF.

This clonotype was recorded many times. The chain employs TRBV5-6 and TRBJ2-7; D is unclear. CDR3 length equals 14 residues. Trimming cost V 2 bases and J 0 bases, with 9 bases left between them. CDR1 and CDR2 (germline): SGHDT, YYEEEE. Here the CDR3 DNA reads TGTGCCAGCAGCTTCGGACGGAGCTCCTACGAGCAGTACTTC. It yields the protein CASSFGRSSYEQYF.

The chain uses TRBV7-2 and TRBJ2-3; a possible D gene is TRBD1 (5 bases). CDR1 is SGHTA, CDR2 FQGNSA, per germline. The ends were cut back, 9 bases at V and 2 bases at J, with 18 bases in the middle. This CDR3 has 15 residues. The CDR3 nucleotides read TGTGCCAGAGGGGCCCACCTGGCTCTCACAGATACGCAGTATTTT. Encoded protein: CARGAHLALTDTQYF.

The chain combines TRBV4-1 with TRBJ2-7; tentative D call: TRBD1 (6 bases). The CDR3 is made up of 13 amino acids. V lost 5 bases, J lost 5 bases, and 13 bases lay in between. Germline V gives CDR1 MGHRA, CDR2 YSYEKL. The CDR3 loop reads CASSYRVGHEQYF. DNA for the CDR3: TGCGCCAGCAGCTACAGGGTGGGTCACGAGCAGTACTTC.

V and J are TRBV20-1 and TRBJ2-7; D possibly corresponds to TRBD1 (5 bases). Trimming removed 0 bases from V and 3 bases from J, with 15 bases in between. The germline CDR1 and CDR2 sequences are DFQATT and SNEGSKA (reference sequence). There are 15 residues in the CDR3. DNA of the CDR3: TGCAGTGCTAGAGATAATAGACAGTCTTACTACGAGCAGTACTTC. Its translation is CSARDNRQSYYEQYF.

This clonotype appeared a single time. The V and J genes are TRBV6-2 or TRBV6-3 and TRBJ2-7; possible D gene TRBD1, 5 bases. This CDR3 is built from 11 residues. Germline V gene data show CDR1 as MNHEY and CDR2 as SVGEGT. Deletions cut 8 bases from V and 3 bases from J, with 8 bases between. The CDR3 sequence: CASATGYEQYF. The CDR3 DNA reads as TGTGCCAGCGCAACAGGCTACGAGCAGTACTTC.

The V gene is TRBV7-3, the J gene TRBJ1-1; D not certain. The ends were cut back, 3 bases at V and 3 bases at J, with 8 bases in the middle. The CDR3 has 13 residues. Germline CDR1 SGHTA, CDR2 FQGTGA. DNA of the CDR3: TGTGCCAGCAGCTTGATGTTGGACACTGAAGCTTTCTTT. This translates into CASSLMLDTEAFF.

The genes are TRBV7-6 and TRBJ1-1; 8 positions agree with TRBD1. CDR3 length equals 17 residues. V lost 1 base to trimming and J lost 5 bases; unmatched junction nucleotides: 12. Per the germline V gene, CDR1 is SGHVS and CDR2 is FNYEAQ. The DNA of the CDR3 is TGTGCCAGCAGCTTAGGAGTCAGGGGGCCTCCGGGGACTGAAGCTTTCTTT. Amino acids: CASSLGVRGPPGTEAFF.

This clonotype was seen ten or more times. This chain links TRBV4-1 with TRBJ2-7; D possibly corresponds to TRBD1 (5 bases). CDR3 size: 13 residues. From germline, CDR1 is MGHRA and CDR2 YSYEKL. The V gene lost 1 base and the J gene lost 4 bases, with 8 bases spanning the gap. The CDR3 DNA reads as TGCGCCAGCAGCCAAGCTCAGGGTTACGAGCAGTACGTC. The encoded protein is CASSQAQGYEQYV.

This clonotype showed up just a few times. The V call is TRBV7-2, the J call TRBJ1-5, with TRBD1 matching 12 bases. CDR3 length: 15 amino acids. In germline, CDR1 is SGHTA, CDR2 FQGNSA. Losses at the gene ends were 3 bases for V and 7 bases for J; bases not matched to a gene: 4. The DNA of the CDR3 is TGTGCCAGCAGCTTGGGACAGGGGGCTGCGCAGCCCCAGCATTTT. Protein product: CASSLGQGAAQPQHF.